The sample holds a few counts of the clone carrying this T cell receptor beta chain. The antigen remains undetermined. Germline V CDR1 and CDR2: SGHKS, YYEKEE (reference sequence). Deletions cut 0 bases from V and 2 bases from J, with 12 bases between. This CDR3 has 15 residues. Selection for sequencing was limited to patients who had shown CD8+CD57+ cell expansion by flow cytometry. Everyone among the patients had severe acquired aplastic anemia. This sample is part of a study of CD8+CD57+ T cells in acquired aplastic anemia. Study details: Sorted cells (CD4+ and CD8+) yielded DNA amounts that averaged approximately 3.2 ug.

Notes on the study in general: Researchers report that around 31 CD8+ CDR3 sequences appeared in both patients and controls.

Profiling that covered TCR beta VDJ and CDR3 relied on genomic DNA as its template. TCRdb processed the reads anew with MiXCR; each CDR3 protein has one entry. This repertoire shows over 150,000 distinct CDR3 sequences, about 50% found once; its top ten account for about an eighth. The J gene is TRBJ2-7, the V gene TRBV5-5; D ambiguous. The sequence came from a human donor with aplastic anemia. The sample comprised sorted CD4+, CD8+, or CD8+CD57+ T cells (not recorded which) from PBMCs. In DNA form, the CDR3 reads TGTGCCAGCAGCTTGGAGGGCGGCATCGCCTACGAGCAGTACTTC. Its translation: CASSLEGGIAYEQYF.